One T cell receptor (beta chain) is described in this entry. As yet, its antigen is unknown. Both 60 Vbeta primers and 13 Jbeta primers went into the PCR. This table comes from immunoSEQ multiplex PCR, and its TCRdb copy is limited to in-frame clones, with some not included. The table has around 190,000 clones, roughly 80% seen once. The donors, nominally healthy at sampling, likely had unrecorded immune exposures. This sample is drawn from a study of cytomegalovirus exposure and HLA in healthy donors. Study-wide results and caveats: One later analysis reportedly identified an Asian-associated ancestry cluster that showed fewer N-insertions than the roughly 600-donor mean.

The sequence derives from a woman between 18 and 29 years old in good health and CMV-seronegative. Sequenced sample: PBMCs.

The CDR3 coding sequence is TGTGCCAGCTCACCAGTAGCGCCCGGGGCCAACGTCCTGACTTTC. Translating it yields CASSPVAPGANVLTF. The chain joins TRBV18 to TRBJ2-6; D perhaps matches TRBD2 (5 bases). CDR1 is KGHSH and CDR2 is LQKENI in the germline V gene. The CDR3 length is 15 residues. V was pared by 2 bases and J by 4 bases, with 9 bases between. The full variable domain, rest sourced from reference TRBV18 and TRBJ2-6, is NAGVMQNPRHLVRRRGQEARLRCSPMKGHSHVYWYRQLPEEGLKFMVYLQKENIIDESGMPKERFSAEFPKEGPSILRIQQVVRGDSAAYFCASSPVAPGANVLTFGAGSRLTVL.